These T cell receptor beta chains were read from a single sample in a study of T cell responses to AZD1222 COVID-19 vaccine. Sequenced by immunoSEQ multiplex PCR; TCRdb stores in-frame clones only, minus some. The sample includes 140,000 to 150,000 clones, approximately 86% of them seen just once. The specimen was peripheral blood, collected 28 days after the second AZD1222 dose. These receptors were obtained from an adult who received the AZD1222 COVID-19 vaccine. The CDR3 runs from the conserved cysteine through the conserved F or W. Each record gives: clone size, V gene, D gene, J gene, CDR3 protein, CDR3 DNA. D genes are given only for firm matches. Clone size is shown for a subset of rows, as once, few, many or a class of expanded clone.

-	TRBV30	-	TRBJ2-7	CAWRGASYEQYF	TGTGCCTGGAGGGGGGCCTCCTACGAGCAGTACTTC
-	TRBV10-2	TRBD2	TRBJ2-6	CASSEGGAGDAGANVLTF	TGCGCCAGCAGTGAGGGAGGAGCGGGAGATGCTGGGGCCAACGTCCTGACTTTC
-	TRBV29-1	-	TRBJ1-4	CSVVEVGEKLLF	TGCAGCGTTGTCGAGGTTGGCGAAAAACTGCTTTTT
-	TRBV9	-	TRBJ2-3	CASSVFWGRGSTDTQYF	TGTGCCAGCAGCGTATTCTGGGGGCGGGGGAGCACAGATACGCAGTATTTT
-	TRBV19	-	TRBJ1-1	CASSIRLSASNTEAFF	TGTGCCAGTAGTATTAGGTTGTCGGCGTCAAACACTGAAGCTTTCTTT
-	TRBV10-3	-	TRBJ2-3	CAISKTDTQYF	TGTGCCATCAGTAAAACGGATACGCAGTATTTT
-	TRBV21-1	-	TRBJ2-7	CASSNRDRGPHEQYF	TGTGCCAGCAGCAACCGGGACAGGGGCCCCCACGAGCAGTACTTC
-	TRBV11-2	TRBD1	TRBJ2-2	CASSPRDRRTTGELFF	TGTGCCAGCAGCCCAAGGGACAGGCGGACCACCGGGGAGCTGTTTTTT
-	TRBV3-1/TRBV3-2	-	TRBJ1-1	CAAAREAGTEAFF	TGTGCCGCAGCGCGAGAGGCGGGGACTGAAGCTTTCTTT
-	TRBV23-1	TRBD1	TRBJ2-6	CASSQLGGGANVLTF	TGCGCCAGCAGTCAATTAGGGGGCGGGGCCAACGTCCTGACTTTC
-	TRBV6-1	TRBD1	TRBJ1-5	CASSEVSGGQPQHF	TGTGCCAGCAGTGAAGTTTCAGGGGGTCAGCCCCAGCATTTT
-	TRBV5-4	-	TRBJ2-7	CASSFDRRAYEQYF	TGTGCCAGCAGCTTTGACAGGCGAGCCTACGAGCAGTACTTC
-	TRBV4-1	-	TRBJ1-6	CASSQHRASYNSPLHF	TGCGCCAGCAGCCAACACAGAGCCTCCTATAATTCACCCCTCCACTTT
-	TRBV12-3/TRBV12-4	-	TRBJ1-1	CASSLPNTEAFF	TGTGCCAGCAGTTTACCGAACACTGAAGCTTTCTTT
once	TRBV27	-	TRBJ2-3	CASSLWDLLTQYF	TGTGCCAGCAGTTTATGGGACTTACTAACGCAGTATTTT
-	TRBV12-3/TRBV12-4	TRBD1	TRBJ1-4	CASTIGTDKKLFF	TGTGCCAGCACCATCGGGACAGATAAAAAACTGTTTTTT
once	TRBV6-1	TRBD1	TRBJ1-1	CASIFGQGGTEAFF	TGTGCCAGCATATTCGGACAGGGGGGCACTGAAGCTTTCTTT
-	TRBV7-8	-	TRBJ1-1	CASSSGPGLTEAFF	TGTGCCAGCAGCAGCGGTCCGGGTCTTACTGAAGCTTTCTTT
-	TRBV9	-	TRBJ2-7	CASSAPGAPREQYF	TGTGCCAGCAGCGCCCCAGGGGCCCCAAGGGAGCAGTACTTC
once	TRBV3-1/TRBV3-2	-	TRBJ2-1	CASSQDPGYNEQFF	TGTGCCAGCAGCCAAGATCCGGGGTACAATGAGCAGTTCTTC
-	TRBV10-3	-	TRBJ1-6	CAISGDPEDSPLHF	TGTGCCATCAGTGGTGACCCGGAGGATTCACCCCTCCACTTT
-	TRBV19	-	TRBJ2-5	CASSLGETQYF	TGTGCCAGTAGTTTGGGGGAGACCCAGTACTTC
-	TRBV29-1	-	TRBJ2-5	CSVIRGEETQYF	TGCAGCGTTATACGCGGAGAAGAGACCCAGTACTTC
-	TRBV29-1	-	TRBJ1-5	CSVEMGLDQPQHF	TGCAGCGTTGAAATGGGGTTAGATCAGCCCCAGCATTTT
-	TRBV7-6	TRBD2	TRBJ2-3	CASSRSSGRAGTDTQYF	TGTGCCAGCAGTCGTTCTAGCGGGAGGGCCGGCACAGATACGCAGTATTTT
-	TRBV29-1	-	TRBJ2-5	CSVAGIGGGEETQYF	TGCAGCGTTGCGGGAATAGGCGGGGGCGAAGAGACCCAGTACTTC
-	TRBV6-5	-	TRBJ1-2	CASSYSEGRGGGYTF	TGTGCCAGCAGTTACTCGGAGGGAAGAGGAGGCGGCTACACCTTC
few	TRBV20-1	-	TRBJ2-1	CSASGGVANEQFF	TGCAGTGCTAGTGGTGGGGTAGCAAATGAGCAGTTCTTC
-	TRBV6-5	TRBD2	TRBJ2-3	CASRLSGASADTQYF	TGTGCCAGCAGACTTAGCGGGGCTAGCGCAGATACGCAGTATTTT
once	TRBV7-2	-	TRBJ2-7	CASSLDGGRYEQYF	TGTGCCAGCAGCTTAGATGGGGGGAGATACGAGCAGTACTTC
-	TRBV5-1	-	TRBJ2-3	CASSRPDGFGTDTQYF	TGCGCCAGCAGCCGCCCAGACGGGTTCGGCACAGATACGCAGTATTTT
once	TRBV3-1/TRBV3-2	TRBD1	TRBJ2-3	CASSQEGDRAIDTQYF	TGTGCCAGCAGCCAAGAAGGGGACAGGGCTATAGATACGCAGTATTTT
-	TRBV10-3	-	TRBJ2-1	CAISESGSSNNEQFF	TGTGCCATCAGTGAGAGCGGATCCTCCAACAATGAGCAGTTCTTC
once	TRBV27	-	TRBJ1-1	CASSSPPRGPKRGTEAFF	TGTGCCAGCAGTAGCCCCCCACGAGGCCCCAAAAGAGGCACTGAAGCTTTCTTT
-	TRBV4-1	-	TRBJ1-5	CASSLGYGNQPQHF	TGCGCCAGCAGCCTCGGGTACGGCAATCAGCCCCAGCATTTT
once	TRBV4-1	TRBD2	TRBJ2-5	CASSSRSAGGQETQYF	TGCGCCAGCTCCTCAAGGAGTGCGGGGGGCCAAGAGACCCAGTACTTC
-	TRBV4-1	-	TRBJ2-5	CASSPREAQETQYF	TGCGCCAGCAGCCCCCGGGAAGCCCAAGAGACCCAGTACTTC
-	TRBV11-2	-	TRBJ2-1	CASTPVVGYRYNEQFF	TGTGCCAGTACCCCGGTCGTGGGGTACAGGTACAATGAGCAGTTCTTC
-	TRBV7-6	TRBD1	TRBJ1-6	CASSLGIDRGSSPLHF	TGTGCCAGCAGCTTGGGGATCGACAGGGGTAGTTCACCCCTCCACTTT
-	TRBV14	-	TRBJ2-7	CASSHLAGGRYEQYF	TGTGCCAGCAGCCATCTAGCAGGGGGGCGGTACGAGCAGTACTTC
once	TRBV7-2	-	TRBJ1-4	CASSALSAPREKLFF	TGTGCCAGCAGCGCCCTTTCCGCCCCAAGGGAAAAACTGTTTTTT
-	TRBV28	-	TRBJ1-4	CASSLGGRGEKLFF	TGTGCCAGCAGTTTAGGGGGGAGGGGTGAAAAACTGTTTTTT
-	TRBV6-5	-	TRBJ1-5	CASSNRGTSQHF	TGTGCCAGCAGTAACCGGGGCACGTCCCAGCATTTT
-	TRBV2	-	TRBJ1-6	CASFVSPPLHF	TGTGCCAGCTTCGTCAGCCCACCCCTCCACTTT
-	TRBV20-1	-	TRBJ2-5	CSARESRQEYF	TGCAGTGCTAGAGAGTCCCGACAGGAGTACTTC
-	TRBV7-8	TRBD1	TRBJ2-2	CASSFFLLGQGATGELFF	TGTGCCAGCAGCTTCTTTCTGCTGGGGCAGGGGGCCACCGGGGAGCTGTTTTTT
-	TRBV9	-	TRBJ2-1	CASSVGGRSYNEQFF	TGTGCCAGCAGCGTAGGGGGTAGGTCCTACAATGAGCAGTTCTTC
few	TRBV7-9	-	TRBJ2-3	CASSLIHDTQYF	TGTGCCAGCAGCTTGATCCACGATACGCAGTATTTT
-	TRBV3-1/TRBV3-2	TRBD2	TRBJ2-7	CASSDVGVASGGYSSYEQYF	TGTGCCAGCAGCGACGTAGGGGTGGCTAGCGGGGGTTACAGCTCCTACGAGCAGTACTTC
once	TRBV4-2	-	TRBJ2-1	CASSQDLTSGSFNEQFF	TGTGCCAGCAGCCAAGATTTAACCTCCGGGAGTTTCAATGAGCAGTTCTTC
-	TRBV2	-	TRBJ2-3	CATTWTPSTDTQYF	TGTGCCACCACTTGGACTCCTAGCACAGATACGCAGTATTTT
few	TRBV19	TRBD1	TRBJ1-4	CASSPGQGLNEKLFF	TGTGCCAGTAGTCCCGGACAGGGCCTTAATGAAAAACTGTTTTTT
-	TRBV19	-	TRBJ1-5	CASSIARRGDQPQHF	TGTGCCAGTAGTATAGCCCGGCGGGGGGACCAGCCCCAGCATTTT
-	TRBV6-1	-	TRBJ2-7	CASSEGSLGGLPYEQYF	TGTGCCAGCAGTGAAGGATCCCTCGGCGGGCTACCCTACGAGCAGTACTTC
-	TRBV18	TRBD1	TRBJ1-1	CASSLTWTGLSLTEAFF	TGTGCCAGCTCACTTACGTGGACAGGTCTTTCTCTGACTGAAGCTTTCTTT